These 25 T cell receptor beta chains came from one sample sequenced in a study of tumor-infiltrating lymphocytes in localized non-small cell lung cancer. Clones were sequenced by immunoSEQ multiplex PCR, and TCRdb holds only the in-frame ones, with some missing. The table has 20,000 to 25,000 clones, roughly two thirds seen once. Input material: lung tumor tissue. All receptors derive from a human donor with non-small cell lung cancer.

The V and J genes are TRBV5-1 and TRBJ1-4, with D unclear. This CDR3 region has 13 residues. V was pared by 4 bases and J by 5 bases, with 9 bases between. The germline CDR1 and CDR2 sequences are SGHRS and YFSETQ. The CDR3 sequence is CASSTDLNEKLFF. In DNA form, the CDR3 reads TGCGCCAGCAGCACCGACCTAAATGAAAAACTGTTTTTT.

The chain has TRBV28 and TRBJ1-2; no reliable D call. V was cut by 10 bases and J by 2 bases, with 17 bases left in between. Looked up from germline, CDR1 is MDHEN and CDR2 is SYDVKM. CDR3 length: 14 amino acids. The CDR3, as DNA: TGTGCCACGATCCCCAGACAAGGAAACTATGGCTACACCTTC. Translation gives CATIPRQGNYGYTF.

The genes are TRBV19 and TRBJ1-4; D not certain. V was cut by 5 bases and J by 6 bases, with 13 bases left in between. The CDR3 spans 14 residues. Germline V gene lookup returns CDR1 LNHDA and CDR2 SQIVND (reference sequence). The CDR3 nucleotides read TGTGCCAGTAGTCCGGAGCATGATGATGAAAAACTGTTTTTT. This gives the protein CASSPEHDDEKLFF.

This clone was found once. This chain links TRBV21-1 with TRBJ2-7; TRBD2 is the table's D call, not checked against the DNA. TRBV21-1 is a documented pseudogene. The CDR3 covers 16 residues. The CDR3 here is CASSLRGREIKYEQYF. CDR3 bases: TGTGCCAGCAGCCTTCGGGGGCGGGAGATAAAATACGAGCAGTACTTC.

CDR3 coding DNA: TGTGCCAGCACCCACATCATGGCGGGGGCGCCTTACAATGAGCAGTTCTTC. Its protein is CASTHIMAGAPYNEQFF. V usage is TRBV11-2 and J usage is TRBJ2-1, with D perhaps TRBD2 (7 bases). The V end lost 7 bases, the J end lost 4 bases, and 23 bases lay between the germline ends. In germline, CDR1 is SGHAT, CDR2 FQNNGV. CDR3 length: 17 residues.

This clone was detected only once. The chain uses TRBV5-4 and TRBJ1-4; D uncertain. V was clipped by 3 bases and J by 5 bases, with 8 bases between them. In germline, CDR1 is SGHNT, CDR2 YYREEE (reference sequence). This CDR3 region has 13 residues. The CDR3 here is CASSYPENEKLFF. The CDR3 coding sequence is TGTGCCAGCAGCTACCCCGAAAATGAAAAACTGTTTTTT.

The chain recombines TRBV6-6 with TRBJ2-1; 9 bases match TRBD1. Germline CDR1 is MNHNY and CDR2 is SVGAGI (reference sequence). Trimming removed 6 bases from V and 3 bases from J; junction bases left unmatched: 9. There are 16 residues in the CDR3. The CDR3 loop is CASSTTRDRDYNEQFF. The CDR3, as DNA: TGTGCCAGCAGCACAACCCGGGACAGGGACTACAATGAGCAGTTCTTC.

The CDR3 nucleotides are TGTGCCAGCAGTTACGGCGGGACAGACTCTAACTATGGCTACACCTTC. Residues: CASSYGGTDSNYGYTF. The chain joins TRBV6-6 to TRBJ1-2, with 7 positions matching TRBD1. There are 16 residues in the CDR3. CDR1 is MNHNY, CDR2 SVGAGI, per germline (reference sequence). V was pared by 2 bases and J by 0 bases, with 6 bases of the junction left unmatched.

The chain couples TRBV7-7 to TRBJ2-1; 9 nucleotides line up with TRBD1. Germline V lookup: CDR1 SSHAT, CDR2 FNYEAQ (reference sequence). After removal of 4 bases from V and 9 bases from J, the junction contained 10 bases not matched to a gene. This CDR3 is built from 15 residues. The CDR3 region is CASSSTGQGFSEQFF. The CDR3 DNA reads as TGTGCCAGCAGCTCAACGGGACAGGGTTTTAGTGAGCAGTTCTTC.

The V gene is TRBV9, the J gene TRBJ2-5; 9 nucleotides match TRBD2. The V gene's germline CDR1 is SGDLS and CDR2 YYNGEE. The CDR3 runs to 16 residues. The trim removed 4 bases at V and 2 bases at J, leaving 9 bases unmatched. CDR3 loop: CASSQGAGGGQETQYF. In DNA, the CDR3 is TGTGCCAGCAGCCAAGGGGCGGGAGGGGGTCAAGAGACCCAGTACTTC.

The chain has TRBV21-1 and TRBJ2-5; the DNA was not used to check the table's D call, TRBD2. TRBV21-1 is designated a pseudogene. The CDR3 has 10 residues. The CDR3 sequence: CARRSETQYF. The CDR3 bases are TGTGCCAGGCGGTCAGAGACCCAGTACTTC.

The J gene is TRBJ2-1, the V gene TRBV5-1; D gene uncertain. This CDR3 is built from 14 residues. Germline V gives CDR1 SGHRS, CDR2 YFSETQ. V lost 4 bases to trimming and J lost 2 bases, with 10 bases between them. The CDR3 nucleotides are TGCGCCAGCAGCGAAGTCTCCGCCTACAATGAGCAGTTCTTC. Amino acid sequence: CASSEVSAYNEQFF.

The chain is built from TRBV6-5 and TRBJ2-7; TRBD1 matches at 8 bases. The CDR3 contains 13 residues. V was clipped by 6 bases and J by 4 bases; unmatched bases: 5. Germline V CDR1 and CDR2: MNHEY, SVGAGI. CDR3 sequence (DNA): TGTGCCAGCAGCAGAAACAGGGGGTACGAGCAGTACTTC. This encodes CASSRNRGYEQYF.

This clone was picked up a small number of times. The genes are TRBV18 and TRBJ1-4; D unclear. The germline V gene has CDR1 KGHSH and CDR2 LQKENI. The CDR3 totals 13 residues. The V gene lost 5 bases and the J gene lost 5 bases, with 9 bases spanning the gap. The CDR3 here is CASSGQQNEKLFF. CDR3 sequence (DNA): TGTGCCAGCTCAGGGCAGCAAAATGAAAAACTGTTTTTT.

The chain recombines TRBV18 with TRBJ2-2, with TRBD2 matching 7 bases. CDR3 length equals 16 residues. CDR1 KGHSH and CDR2 LQKENI come from the germline V gene. V dropped 3 bases and J dropped 5; count of bases not matched to a gene: 9. The CDR3 bases are TGTGCCAGCTCACCGTCCCCGGGAGGAGTTACCGGGGAGCTGTTTTTT. Translation gives CASSPSPGGVTGELFF.

DNA of the CDR3: TGTGCCAGCAGCGGGACAGGGGACCAGCCCCAGCATTTT. Translated: CASSGTGDQPQHF. The chain couples TRBV2 to TRBJ1-5; 10 nucleotides align to TRBD1. Germline CDR1 reads SNHLY; CDR2 reads FYNNEI. The V and J ends lost 6 bases and 7 bases, in that order; junction bases with no gene match: 3. There are 13 residues in the CDR3.

This chain's CDR3 is CASSARTSGMGSYNEQFF. In DNA form, the CDR3 reads TGTGCCAGCAGTGCCCGGACTAGCGGGATGGGGTCCTACAATGAGCAGTTCTTC. This chain connects TRBV6-1 to TRBJ2-1, with 12 bases that match TRBD2. CDR1 is MNHNS and CDR2 is SASEGT in the germline V gene. This CDR3 region has 18 residues. V shed 4 bases and J 1 base; nucleotides not matched to a gene: 8.

CDR3 in amino acids: CATGTGTGSPTYEQYF. The CDR3 nucleotides are TGTGCCACTGGAACCGGGACAGGGAGCCCCACCTACGAGCAGTACTTC. The rearrangement links TRBV19 to TRBJ2-7; 9 nucleotides match TRBD1. With 10 bases clipped from V and 2 bases from J, the junction kept 15 bases outside the gene matches. CDR1 is LNHDA, CDR2 SQIVND, per germline (reference sequence). The CDR3 is 16 amino acids.

V is TRBV10-1 and J is TRBJ2-1, with 12 positions matching TRBD2. In germline, CDR1 is WNHNN, CDR2 SYGVQD (reference sequence). This CDR3 contains 12 residues. CDR3 in amino acids: CETRLAGVWQFF. The CDR3 DNA reads TGCGAAACTAGACTAGCGGGAGTGTGGCAGTTCTTC.

This clone was picked up one time. This chain connects TRBV7-8 to TRBJ2-2, with D uncertain. With 3 bases removed from V and 8 bases from J, the gap between germline ends came to 4 bases. Germline CDR1 is SGHVS and CDR2 is FQNEAQ. This CDR3 contains 11 residues. The CDR3 coding sequence is TGTGCCAGCAGCTTGAGGGGGGAGCTGTTTTTT. As protein: CASSLRGELFF. The full variable domain, completed using reference TRBV7-8 and TRBJ2-2, is GAGVSQSPRYKVAKRGQDVALRCDPISGHVSLFWYQQALGQGPEFLTYFQNEAQLDKSGLPSDRFFAERPEGSVSTLKIQRTQQEDSAVYLCASSLRGELFFGEGSRLTVL.

The chain joins TRBV5-1 to TRBJ2-5, with 11 positions matching TRBD1. Germline CDR1 SGHRS, CDR2 YFSETQ. The J segment lost 2 bases and the V segment lost 1 base, leaving 1 base of the junction unmatched. The CDR3 loop spans 15 amino acids. The CDR3 DNA is TGCGCCAGCAGCTTGAGGGACAGGGGGCAAGAGACCCAGTACTTC. This sequence encodes CASSLRDRGQETQYF.

V gene TRBV2 combines with J gene TRBJ1-1; D unclear. Deletions cut 7 bases from V and 1 base from J, with 7 bases between. Germline lookup yields CDR1 SNHLY and CDR2 FYNNEI. The CDR3 length is 12 residues. The CDR3 nucleotides read TGTGCCAGCACGTGGGGGAACACTGAAGCTTTCTTT. This translates into CASTWGNTEAFF.

The chain joins TRBV5-1 to TRBJ2-5; possible D gene TRBD2, 5 bases. V was cut by 7 bases and J by 5 bases, with 18 bases left in between. The CDR3 is 14 residues long. Germline values: CDR1 SGHRS, CDR2 YFSETQ. The CDR3 DNA reads TGCGCCAGCTCAAGTGGCCGGGATGTGGAGACCCAGTACTTC. Its protein product is CASSSGRDVETQYF.

This chain uses TRBV12-5 with TRBJ2-7, with 8 bases matching TRBD1. CDR1 and CDR2 (germline): LGHNT, FRNRAP. The length of the CDR3 is 13 residues. V dropped 3 bases and J dropped 7; count of bases not matched to a gene: 5. The CDR3 nucleotides are TGTGCTAGTGGTTTCGGACAGGGCCGGGAGCAGTACTTC. Translated, it gives CASGFGQGREQYF.

This clone was detected only a few times. The J gene is TRBJ2-1, the V gene TRBV2, with D possibly matching TRBD2 (6 bases). The CDR3 is 13 amino acids. Germline V gene data show CDR1 as SNHLY and CDR2 as FYNNEI. Trimming left V 6 bases short and J 8 bases short, with 14 bases between. The CDR3 coding sequence is TGTGCCAGCAGCGGAACTAGCAGCGATGAGCAGTTCTTC. Encoded protein: CASSGTSSDEQFF.